This T cell receptor (beta chain) was sequenced in a study of blood T cell repertoires in COVID-19. Study context: Specimens from acute and convalescent COVID-19 originated in the United States, Italy and Spain. In each case, the material was cDNA or gDNA derived from T cells, B-cell-depleted T cells, or PBMCs.

Followed over time, Seattle patients had been enrolled while infection was active. Trimming left V 1 base short and J 1 base short, with 10 bases between. CDR3 length: 15 residues. CDR1 SGHRS and CDR2 YFSETQ come from the germline V gene. Authors' analysis steps: Nucleated cell counts were estimated from reference gene primer amplification. Measured with immunoSEQ multiplex PCR; TCRdb has only the in-frame clones, and not every one. That table supplies the V and J calls and clone size; D and trimming were determined from the DNA. The data show approximately 22,000 clones, 75% to 85% seen once. The source material was peripheral blood. The sequence derives from a woman aged 70 to 79 with COVID-19, enrolled during active disease. This chain uses TRBV5-1 with TRBJ2-3; D is possibly TRBD1 (5 bases). CDR3 residues: CASSLRGIGTDTQYF. DNA of the CDR3: TGCGCCAGCAGCTTGAGGGGAATCGGCACAGATACGCAGTATTTT.